These 25 T cell receptor beta chains originate from one sample sequenced in a study of blood T cells in healthy people across ages. Using a J-beta primer mix together with a sample-barcoded 5' primer, a second PCR was run for about 7 to 12 cycles. Via MiXCR, TCRdb re-called the 5' RACE reads, giving one row per CDR3 protein. The sample includes around 1,700,000 distinct CDR3 sequences, about 28% of them seen just once. Sequenced material: blood. These receptors were collected from a woman aged 25 to 45 in good health.

This clonotype was observed at least ten times. The chain joins TRBV4-1 to TRBJ1-2; D not certain. The CDR3 spans 13 residues. The germline V and J ends were trimmed by 4 bases and 3 bases, with 9 bases remaining between them. The V gene's germline CDR1 is MGHRA and CDR2 YSYEKL. The CDR3 sequence is CASSPPADYGYTF. Written as DNA, the CDR3 is TGCGCCAGCAGCCCTCCTGCCGACTATGGCTACACCTTC.

This clonotype was recorded a few times. The chain links TRBV20-1 to TRBJ2-1; D is perhaps TRBD2 (6 bases). Trimming removed 2 bases at V and 3 bases at J, with 17 bases between. The CDR3 runs 16 residues. The germline CDR1 and CDR2 sequences are DFQATT and SNEGSKA (reference sequence). The DNA for the CDR3 is TGCAGTGCTAGATTCGACCGGGGGAGGAACTACAATGAGCAGTTCTTC. Its protein product is CSARFDRGRNYNEQFF.

This clonotype was observed at least ten times. This sequence joins TRBV5-5 and TRBJ2-7, with D unclear. Trimming left V 4 bases short and J 3 bases short, with 14 bases between. The CDR3 spans 14 residues. From germline, CDR1 is SGHKS and CDR2 YYEKEE (reference sequence). CDR3 in DNA: TGTGCCAGCAGCACCATATCCGGCGGCTACGAGCAGTACTTC. This gives the protein CASSTISGGYEQYF. The entire variable domain, with the rest obtained from reference TRBV5-5 and TRBJ2-7, is as follows: DAGVTQSPTHLIKTRGQQVTLRCSPISGHKSVSWYQQVLGQGPQFIFQYYEKEERGRGNFPDRFSARQFPNYSSELNVNALLLGDSALYLCASSTISGGYEQYFGPGTRLTVT.

The chain combines TRBV29-1 with TRBJ1-1; D unresolved. The V and J ends lost 7 bases and 1 base respectively, with 10 bases between them. CDR1 is SQVTM and CDR2 is ANQGSEA in the germline V gene. CDR3 length: 12 amino acids. The DNA of the CDR3 is TGCAGCGCCCGGGCCGCGAACACTGAAGCTTTCTTT. This codes for CSARAANTEAFF. Together with reference TRBV29-1 and TRBJ1-1, the CDR3 gives the full variable domain: SAVISQKPSRDICQRGTSLTIQCQVDSQVTMMFWYRQQPGQSLTLIATANQGSEATYESGFVIDKFPISRPNLTFSTLTVSNMSPEDSSIYLCSARAANTEAFFGQGTRLTVV.

This clonotype was recorded a few times. V is TRBV5-1 and J is TRBJ2-7, with TRBD2 matching over 7 bases. V trimming: 1 base; J trimming: 4 bases; junction bases outside the gene matches: 14. CDR1 is SGHRS and CDR2 is YFSETQ in the germline V gene. This CDR3 is built from 17 residues. The CDR3 bases are TGCGCCAGCAGCTTGAGGGGACCGACTAGCACCCAATACGAGCAGTACTTC. Its protein is CASSLRGPTSTQYEQYF.

This clonotype was picked up many times. V gene TRBV2 combines with J gene TRBJ2-5; a weak D match, TRBD1 (6 bases). Germline V gene data show CDR1 as SNHLY and CDR2 as FYNNEI. The CDR3 length is 13 residues. The V end was cut by 8 bases, the J end by 1 base, with 11 bases between. The CDR3 DNA is TGTGCCAGCTTAGGGGGATTCCAAGAGACCCAGTACTTC. This gives the protein CASLGGFQETQYF. Based on the CDR3 plus reference TRBV2 and TRBJ2-5, the full variable domain is EPEVTQTPSHQVTQMGQEVILRCVPISNHLYFYWYRQILGQKVEFLVSFYNNEISEKSEIFDDQFSVERPDGSNFTLKIRSTKLEDSAMYFCASLGGFQETQYFGPGTRLLVL.

In this sample, this clonotype turned up a few times. The genes are TRBV10-2 and TRBJ2-7; the D gene is possibly TRBD1 (6 bases). The CDR3 consists of 14 residues. V was trimmed by 5 bases and J by 3 bases, leaving 14 bases between them. Germline loops: CDR1 WSHSY, CDR2 SAAADI. In DNA, the CDR3 is TGCGCCAGCAGTAGGACAGCGGCCGACTACGAGCAGTACTTC. Encoded protein: CASSRTAADYEQYF.

The CDR3 DNA is TGCGCCAGCACCCGGACTAGCGGGGTCCCGAAGACTAGCACAGATACGCAGTATTTT. This encodes CASTRTSGVPKTSTDTQYF. The chain combines TRBV5-1 with TRBJ2-3, with TRBD2 matching 12 bases. CDR3 length: 19 amino acids. Trimming took 6 bases from V and 0 from J; bases not matched to a gene: 14. Germline V lookup: CDR1 SGHRS, CDR2 YFSETQ.

The chain is built from TRBV2 and TRBJ2-1, with TRBD2 as a possible D gene (7 bases). Germline-derived CDR1 and CDR2 are SNHLY and FYNNEI. This CDR3 is 15 amino acids long. V lost 7 bases and J lost 6, with 19 bases in between. CDR3 sequence reads: CASKPTGGAFNEQFF. CDR3 DNA: TGTGCCAGCAAACCGACGGGGGGCGCTTTCAATGAGCAGTTCTTC.

This chain connects TRBV20-1 to TRBJ2-5, with D uncertain. The germline V gene encodes CDR1 DFQATT and CDR2 SNEGSKA (reference sequence). The V and J ends lost 0 bases and 1 base respectively, with 12 bases between them. CDR3 length equals 15 residues. The CDR3 DNA sequence: TGCAGTGCTAGAGATCGAGTAGAAATCCAAGAGACCCAGTACTTC. Protein: CSARDRVEIQETQYF.

This chain joins TRBV7-3 and TRBJ1-4, with 7 positions matching TRBD1. CDR1 is SGHTA, CDR2 FQGTGA, per germline. The CDR3 extends over 15 amino acids. Germline trimming cut 5 bases from V and 7 bases from J; bases unmatched to any gene: 10. In DNA form, the CDR3 reads TGTGCCAGCAGCCCACAGGGGAGCCCGGGTGAAAAACTGTTTTTT. Protein sequence: CASSPQGSPGEKLFF.

The chain is built from TRBV7-2 and TRBJ2-5; TRBD2 matches 9 bases. Per the germline V gene, CDR1 is SGHTA and CDR2 is FQGNSA. The trim removed 3 bases at V and 11 bases at J, leaving 13 bases unmatched. CDR3 length: 15 amino acids. The CDR3 loop reads CASSFQRGRANEQYF. The CDR3 DNA is TGTGCCAGCAGCTTTCAACGCGGGAGGGCCAATGAGCAGTACTTC.

V gene TRBV20-1 combines with J gene TRBJ2-1; possibly TRBD2 for D (5 bases). CDR1 and CDR2 from the germline V gene are DFQATT and SNEGSKA (reference sequence). CDR3 length: 14 amino acids. V was clipped by 6 bases and J by 2 bases, with 14 bases between them. The CDR3 DNA reads as TGCAGTGCGTATGATAAGCGGACCTACAATGAGCAGTTCTTC. It is translated as CSAYDKRTYNEQFF.

The chain uses TRBV6-6 and TRBJ2-7, with a tentative D call TRBD2 (6 bases). Germline V gives CDR1 MNHNY, CDR2 SVGAGI (reference sequence). Trimming took off 10 bases at V and 3 bases at J, with 10 bases between the two ends. CDR3 length: 11 amino acids. This chain's CDR3 is CATQGGYEQYF. The CDR3 DNA reads as TGTGCCACGCAGGGAGGCTACGAGCAGTACTTC.

This clonotype was picked up many times. The chain employs TRBV6-2 or TRBV6-3 and TRBJ2-7, with 10 bases that match TRBD2. V gave up 6 bases and J gave up 6 bases; unmatched junction bases: 8. The CDR3 runs 14 residues. Germline CDR1 is MNHEY and CDR2 is SVGEGT. CDR3 nucleotides: TGTGCCAGCAGGACCAGCGGGGGGGCCTCCGAGCAGTACTTC. Protein product: CASRTSGGASEQYF.

Only a few counts were recorded for this clonotype. The genes are TRBV15 and TRBJ2-7; D not resolved. V was pared by 5 bases and J by 1 base, with 12 bases between. CDR1 is LNHNV and CDR2 is YYDKDF in the germline V gene (reference sequence). CDR3 length: 14 residues. The CDR3 nucleotides are TGTGCCACCAGCGAATTTGGGGATTCCTACGAGCAGTACTTC. Translating it yields CATSEFGDSYEQYF.

This clonotype was counted a few times. CDR3 sequence reads: CASTRPGIPTYNEQFF. DNA for the CDR3: TGTGCCAGCACCAGACCGGGGATTCCCACCTACAATGAGCAGTTCTTC. The chain carries TRBV6-1 and TRBJ2-1, with D perhaps matching TRBD2 (5 bases). Between the trimmed V and J ends, which lost 7 bases and 2 bases, there was a span of 18 bases. There are 16 residues in the CDR3. Germline V lookup: CDR1 MNHNS, CDR2 SASEGT.

This clonotype was observed a few times. V is TRBV7-2 and J is TRBJ2-1, with 12 positions matching TRBD2. There are 17 residues in the CDR3. Germline V lookup: CDR1 SGHTA, CDR2 FQGNSA. V trimming: 4 bases; J trimming: 8 bases; junction bases outside the gene matches: 12. Written as DNA, the CDR3 is TGTGCCAGCAGCTCACGACTAGCGGGGGCCCGGGTGGATGAGCAGTTCTTC. This sequence encodes CASSSRLAGARVDEQFF. Full variable domain (outside the CDR3, taken from reference TRBV7-2 and TRBJ2-1): GAGVSQSPSNKVTEKGKDVELRCDPISGHTALYWYRQSLGQGLEFLIYFQGNSAPDKSGLPSDRFSAERTGGSVSTLTIQRTQQEDSAVYLCASSSRLAGARVDEQFFGPGTRLTVL.

This clonotype was picked up a small number of times. The V gene is TRBV21-1, the J gene TRBJ2-4; no DNA check was done on the table's D call, TRBD2. TRBV21-1 is designated a pseudogene. This CDR3 is built from 16 residues. This CDR3 is CATLPGGRKAKNIQYF. The CDR3 DNA reads as TGTGCCACCCTCCCGGGGGGTAGAAAAGCCAAAAACATTCAGTACTTC.

This clonotype was seen ten or more times. The chain's CDR3 is CASSDLNRAYEQYF. CDR3 in DNA: TGCGCCAGCAGCGACCTAAACCGGGCCTACGAGCAGTACTTC. This rearrangement joins TRBV5-1 to TRBJ2-7; no firm D call. V shed 4 bases and J shed 2 bases, with 13 bases lying between them. The germline CDR1 and CDR2 sequences are SGHRS and YFSETQ. The CDR3 totals 14 residues.

J is TRBJ2-7 and V is TRBV29-1; TRBD1 might be the D (6 bases). V lost 1 base to trimming and J lost 2 bases, with 18 bases between them. This CDR3 spans 16 amino acids. In germline, CDR1 is SQVTM, CDR2 ANQGSEA. The DNA for the CDR3 is TGCAGCGTTGAAGGGGCAGGGGTTTCCCTTCCCTACGAGCAGTACTTC. Residues: CSVEGAGVSLPYEQYF.

A remark on this clonotype: Mismatch with germline at one junction end may stem from a read error. This chain uses TRBV12-3 or TRBV12-4 with TRBJ2-3, with 12 bases identical to TRBD2. The CDR3 is 15 amino acids. Here the CDR3 reads CASSFRTSGKDAQYF. In DNA form, the CDR3 reads TGTGCCAGCAGTTTCCGGACTAGCGGGAAAGATGCGCAGTATTTT.

The chain joins TRBV29-1 to TRBJ2-7, with D possibly matching TRBD1 (5 bases). CDR1 is SQVTM and CDR2 is ANQGSEA in the germline V gene. This CDR3 is built from 15 residues. Trimming took off 3 bases at V and 1 base at J, with 16 bases between the two ends. The CDR3 bases are TGCAGCGTTGAGTTAGTACAGGACCCGTCCTACGAGCAGTACTTC. Translated, it gives CSVELVQDPSYEQYF.

This clonotype was seen a handful of times. The CDR3 is CASSRSVTGGNSPLHF. The CDR3 region has the DNA TGTGCCAGCAGCCGGTCGGTGACAGGGGGTAATTCACCCCTCCACTTT. The rearrangement links TRBV7-6 to TRBJ1-6; 9 bases are shared with TRBD1. V gave up 5 bases and J gave up 6 bases; unmatched junction bases: 8. The length of the CDR3 is 16 residues. CDR1 and CDR2 from the germline V gene are SGHVS and FNYEAQ.

This clonotype was detected ten times or more. The V call is TRBV7-9, the J call TRBJ2-5; D gene unclear. V shed 0 bases and J shed 6 bases, with 5 bases lying between them. The CDR3 spans 12 residues. Looked up from germline, CDR1 is SEHNR and CDR2 is FQNEAQ (reference sequence). The CDR3 DNA reads TGTGCCAGCAGCTTAGCGGTAAAGACCCAGTACTTC. It encodes CASSLAVKTQYF.